This T cell receptor beta chain is from a study of T cell responses to AZD1222 COVID-19 vaccine. Study outcomes and limitations: Among the donors, most were white British and more were female, and clonal diversity was possibly underestimated. The peak T cell response came first, and repertoires were sampled only after it. Distributed over spike, vaccine-associated CD4 TCRs predominated at 160-218 and 743-854.

This table comes from immunoSEQ multiplex PCR, and its TCRdb copy is limited to in-frame clones, with some not included. The repertoire consists of about 92,000 clones, with approximately 91% occurring once and the leading ten covering about 7.5%. As regards this clone: The target antigen is unknown.

CDR1 and CDR2 from the germline V gene are SGHAT and FQNNGV. V trimming: 6 bases; J trimming: 7 bases; junction bases outside the gene matches: 11. The CDR3 is 14 amino acids. The specimen comprised peripheral blood, sampled on day 0 of AZD1222 vaccination. The chain joins TRBV11-2 to TRBJ2-7, with 8 bases matching TRBD2. This receptor was taken from an adult in good health. The CDR3 loop reads CASSYNVREDEQYF. CDR3 DNA sequence: TGTGCCAGCAGTTACAACGTGCGGGAGGATGAGCAGTACTTC.